Following are 32 T cell receptor beta chains from one sample sequenced in a study of blood T cell repertoires in COVID-19. The data were produced by immunoSEQ multiplex PCR, yet TCRdb's version contains in-frame clones alone and is incomplete. The sample includes about 400,000 clones, 85% to 90% of them seen just once. The sequenced material came from PBMCs or T cells enriched from blood (not recorded which). The receptors were gathered from a woman aged 50 to 65 who had recovered from COVID-19.

This sequence joins TRBV6-6 and TRBJ1-5; D possibly corresponds to TRBD1 (6 bases). Germline V gives CDR1 MNHNY, CDR2 SVGAGI (reference sequence). The CDR3 totals 15 residues. Trimming removed 5 bases from V and 6 bases from J, with 17 bases in between. The CDR3 loop reads CASSHRDWDGQPQHF. The CDR3 DNA reads TGTGCCAGCAGTCACAGGGATTGGGACGGTCAGCCCCAGCATTTT.

The chain joins TRBV2 to TRBJ2-7; 9 bases fit TRBD1. The V segment lost 5 bases and the J segment 7 bases; nucleotides outside the gene matches: 3. The germline V gene has CDR1 SNHLY and CDR2 FYNNEI. The CDR3 consists of 12 residues. The CDR3 protein is CASSRTGEEQYF. CDR3 in DNA: TGTGCCAGCAGTCGGACAGGGGAAGAGCAGTACTTC.

The chain combines TRBV4-3 with TRBJ1-6; 9 bases match TRBD1. This CDR3 spans 16 amino acids. Trimming at V came to 0 bases and at J to 11 bases, leaving 8 bases not matched to a gene. The germline V gene encodes CDR1 LGHNA and CDR2 YSLEER. The CDR3 is CASSQDLPDRGTPLHF. The DNA for the CDR3 is TGCGCCAGCAGCCAAGATCTACCTGACAGGGGGACACCCCTCCACTTT.

This chain links TRBV25-1 with TRBJ1-4; possibly TRBD1 for D (5 bases). Germline CDR1 MGHDK, CDR2 SYGVNS. With 2 bases removed from V and 3 bases from J, the gap between germline ends came to 7 bases. The CDR3 is 14 residues long. CDR3 residues: CASSEQGPNEKLFF. The CDR3 nucleotides read TGTGCCAGCAGTGAACAGGGCCCTAATGAAAAACTGTTTTTT.

There are many counts of this clone. The chain employs TRBV5-1 and TRBJ1-4; D possibly corresponds to TRBD1 (6 bases). Trimming took off 4 bases at V and 4 bases at J, with 14 bases between the two ends. The CDR3 runs 15 residues. Germline CDR1 reads SGHRS; CDR2 reads YFSETQ. CDR3 sequence (DNA): TGCGCCAGCAGCGCACAGACAGGATATAATGAAAAACTGTTTTTT. Residues: CASSAQTGYNEKLFF.

Worth noting for this clone: An end of the junction does not agree with germline; a read error may underlie this. J is TRBJ1-4 and V is TRBV7-7; 7 bases align to TRBD1. Germline assignment: CDR1 SSHAT and CDR2 FNYEAQ (reference sequence). The CDR3 length is 15 residues. The CDR3 here is CASSPAGTANEKLFF. The DNA for the CDR3 is TGTGCTAGCAGCCCAGCCGGGACAGCTAATGAAAAACTGTTTTTT.

The chain is built from TRBV19 and TRBJ1-5; D possibly corresponds to TRBD1 (6 bases). The germline V gene has CDR1 LNHDA and CDR2 SQIVND (reference sequence). V was shortened by 4 bases and J by 7 bases, with 20 bases between the two germline ends. This CDR3 contains 16 residues. The CDR3 protein is CASSTIKQGLGQPQHF. The DNA of the CDR3 is TGTGCCAGTAGTACAATCAAACAGGGTTTAGGACAGCCCCAGCATTTT. Variable domain in full (rest from reference TRBV19 and TRBJ1-5): DGGITQSPKYLFRKEGQNVTLSCEQNLNHDAMYWYRQDPGQGLRLIYYSQIVNDFQKGDIAEGYSVSREKKESFPLTVTSAQKNPTAFYLCASSTIKQGLGQPQHFGDGTRLSIL.

This rearrangement joins TRBV19 to TRBJ1-6, with D unresolved. The CDR3 is 11 amino acids. The V end lost 6 bases, the J end lost 7 bases, and 4 bases lay between the germline ends. CDR1 is LNHDA, CDR2 SQIVND, per germline (reference sequence). The CDR3 loop is CASSGNSPLHF. Here the CDR3 DNA reads TGTGCCAGTAGCGGGAATTCACCCCTCCACTTT.

The chain combines TRBV6-6 with TRBJ1-2, with 7 nucleotides matching TRBD1. Germline-derived CDR1 and CDR2 are MNHNY and SVGAGI (reference sequence). Trimming took 7 bases from V and 5 from J; bases not matched to a gene: 16. The CDR3 runs 16 residues. DNA for the CDR3: TGTGCCAGCACCCCGACAGAGGGGGCCTTGTGGTATGGCTACACCTTC. Protein product: CASTPTEGALWYGYTF.

This clone has only a few counts. The chain links TRBV5-5 to TRBJ2-3; 7 positions match TRBD1. Germline assignment: CDR1 SGHKS and CDR2 YYEKEE (reference sequence). CDR3 size: 14 residues. The junction had 6 bases not matched to a gene; V was cut back by 6 bases and J by 2 bases. The CDR3 loop reads CASTLDRATDTQYF. The CDR3 DNA reads TGTGCCAGCACCCTCGACAGGGCCACAGATACGCAGTATTTT.

The gene calls are TRBV11-3 and TRBJ2-2, with D perhaps matching TRBD1 (5 bases). V was cut by 2 bases and J by 6 bases, with 13 bases left in between. Germline V gene sequence: CDR1 SGHNT, CDR2 YENEEA. CDR3 length: 15 amino acids. The CDR3 loop is CASSLSQGGPGELFF. CDR3 in DNA: TGTGCCAGCAGCTTAAGTCAGGGTGGACCCGGGGAGCTGTTTTTT.

This clone was observed a single time. As DNA, the CDR3 is TGTGCCAGCAGCGTAGGAAGCGGGGGGGCAGGGGAGACCCAGTACTTC. Its protein product is CASSVGSGGAGETQYF. This sequence joins TRBV9 and TRBJ2-5, with 10 bases identical to TRBD2. V lost 0 bases, J lost 5 bases, and 7 bases stayed unmatched. CDR1 is SGDLS, CDR2 YYNGEE, per germline. The CDR3 totals 16 residues.

The chain employs TRBV15 and TRBJ2-3; maybe TRBD2 (6 bases). The CDR3 length is 16 residues. Germline lookup yields CDR1 LNHNV and CDR2 YYDKDF (reference sequence). Trimming pared 1 base from V and 0 bases from J, leaving 11 bases between. CDR3 sequence reads: CATSRGVTSSTDTQYF. CDR3 DNA: TGTGCCACCAGCAGAGGCGTAACTAGCAGCACAGATACGCAGTATTTT.

In regard to this clone: Within the sample, other DNA sequences also encode this same CDR3. This chain uses TRBV7-3 with TRBJ1-5; no firm D call. The CDR3 totals 13 residues. V was trimmed by 5 bases and J by 3 bases, leaving 8 bases between them. Germline CDR1 and CDR2: SGHTA and FQGTGA. The CDR3 reads CASSPSPNQPQHF. The DNA for the CDR3 is TGTGCCAGCAGCCCGAGTCCCAATCAGCCCCAGCATTTT.

The rearrangement joins TRBV10-2 to TRBJ1-3; D not resolved. V lost 7 bases and J 0 bases, leaving 13 bases between the germline ends. The CDR3 sequence is 15 residues long. The germline V gene has CDR1 WSHSY and CDR2 SAAADI. For the CDR3, the DNA is TGCGCCAGCACCAGTTCAGGACTCTCTGGAAACACCATATATTTT. Translated: CASTSSGLSGNTIYF.

This chain uses TRBV28 with TRBJ2-6; D gene ambiguous. CDR1 is MDHEN and CDR2 is SYDVKM in the germline V gene. The CDR3 totals 13 residues. The V end was cut by 6 bases, the J end by 7 bases, with 10 bases between. DNA for the CDR3: TGTGCCAGCAGCCAAGCTGCCGCCAACGTCCTGACTTTC. Its translation is CASSQAAANVLTF.

This clone has a single count. CDR3 loop: CAWSRSGGRYGYTF. As DNA, the CDR3 is TGTGCCTGGAGCCGATCCGGGGGAAGATATGGCTACACCTTC. This chain uses TRBV30 with TRBJ1-2, with D possibly being TRBD1 (5 bases). V was trimmed by 3 bases and J by 5 bases, leaving 16 bases between them. The CDR3 length is 14 residues. CDR1 is GTSNPN, CDR2 SVGIG, per germline (reference sequence).

The chain is built from TRBV9 and TRBJ1-2, with TRBD1 matching 7 bases. With V trimmed by 4 bases and J by 4 bases, 7 bases remained unmatched. The CDR3 length is 14 residues. The germline gives CDR1 SGDLS, CDR2 YYNGEE. The chain's CDR3 is CASSRTGGGYGYTF. The CDR3 DNA reads TGTGCCAGCAGCCGGACAGGTGGGGGCTATGGCTACACCTTC.

The V and J genes are TRBV3-1 (or the pseudogene TRBV3-2) and TRBJ1-5, with D perhaps TRBD1 (6 bases). The length of the CDR3 is 20 residues. The V end was cut by 0 bases, the J end by 2 bases, with 23 bases between. The germline CDR1 and CDR2 sequences are LGHDT and YNNKEL (reference sequence). Here the CDR3 reads CASSQERRQGLAFRNQPQHF. Here the CDR3 DNA reads TGTGCCAGCAGCCAAGAAAGGCGCCAGGGGCTAGCTTTTCGCAATCAGCCCCAGCATTTT.

This chain links TRBV19 with TRBJ1-2; D is unclear. Germline CDR1 LNHDA, CDR2 SQIVND (reference sequence). Trimming removed 1 base from V and 2 bases from J, with 8 bases in between. This CDR3 is 14 amino acids long. As DNA, the CDR3 is TGTGCCAGTAGTATAGCGTCAGGAAACTATGGCTACACCTTC. The encoded protein is CASSIASGNYGYTF.

This sequence joins TRBV3-1 (or the pseudogene TRBV3-2) and TRBJ2-1; 7 bases fit TRBD2. With V trimmed by 4 bases and J by 2 bases, 5 bases remained unmatched. CDR1 and CDR2 from the germline V gene are LGHDT and YNNKEL (reference sequence). The CDR3 runs to 15 residues. As DNA, the CDR3 is TGTGCCAGCAGCCCTAACCGGGGGGCCTACAATGAGCAGTTCTTC. It translates to CASSPNRGAYNEQFF.

V is TRBV24-1 and J is TRBJ1-1, with D perhaps TRBD1 (5 bases). V lost 2 bases, J lost 11 bases, and 17 bases lay in between. The CDR3 extends over 14 amino acids. The germline gives CDR1 KGHDR, CDR2 SFDVKD. In DNA form, the CDR3 reads TGTGCCACCAGTGATTCCATGTCAGGGATCGGTGCTTTCTTT. Protein: CATSDSMSGIGAFF.

The chain is built from TRBV30 and TRBJ1-1, with D maybe TRBD1 (5 bases). CDR3 length equals 13 residues. Per the germline V gene, CDR1 is GTSNPN and CDR2 is SVGIG (reference sequence). Trimming cost V 4 bases and J 7 bases, with 16 bases left between them. The CDR3 sequence: CAWNPTTEIEAFF. CDR3 in DNA: TGTGCCTGGAATCCGACGACAGAGATTGAAGCTTTCTTT.

This clone has only one observation. The chain links TRBV30 to TRBJ1-6; TRBD1 matches 7 bases. CDR1 is GTSNPN, CDR2 SVGIG, per germline (reference sequence). The CDR3 consists of 13 residues. V was clipped by 4 bases and J by 8 bases; unmatched bases: 5. CDR3 nucleotide sequence: TGTGCCTGGAAGAGGGACAGCGATTCACCCCTCCACTTT. This codes for CAWKRDSDSPLHF.

This rearrangement joins TRBV28 to TRBJ2-7, with 9 bases lining up with TRBD1. V shed 0 bases and J 4 bases; nucleotides not matched to a gene: 4. The CDR3 covers 15 residues. Germline-derived CDR1 and CDR2 are MDHEN and SYDVKM. The CDR3 nucleotides are TGTGCCAGCAGTTTATGGGGACAGGGTTGGTACGAGCAGTACTTC. Amino acid sequence: CASSLWGQGWYEQYF. Combining the CDR3 with reference TRBV28 and TRBJ2-7 gives the whole variable domain DVKVTQSSRYLVKRTGEKVFLECVQDMDHENMFWYRQDPGLGLRLIYFSYDVKMKEKGDIPEGYSVSREKKERFSLILESASTNQTSMYLCASSLWGQGWYEQYFGPGTRLTVT.

V and J are TRBV19 and TRBJ1-5; a possible D gene is TRBD1 (5 bases). The germline V and J ends were trimmed by 3 bases and 0 bases, with 15 bases remaining between them. CDR1 and CDR2 (germline): LNHDA, SQIVND (reference sequence). The CDR3 is 17 amino acids. The CDR3 loop is CASSIGTQDHSNQPQHF. The CDR3 DNA reads as TGTGCCAGTAGTATCGGGACTCAAGATCATAGCAATCAGCCCCAGCATTTT.

The gene calls are TRBV10-3 and TRBJ1-1; tentatively, D is TRBD1 (6 bases). CDR1 is ENHRY, CDR2 SYGVKD, per germline. The V end lost 1 base, the J end lost 7 bases, and 16 bases lay between the germline ends. The CDR3 contains 15 residues. CDR3 sequence (DNA): TGTGCCATCAGTGAGTACGGGGGGGCGGCTGGTGAAGCTTTCTTT. Translating it yields CAISEYGGAAGEAFF.

The V call is TRBV6-1, the J call TRBJ2-5, with 11 positions matching TRBD2. V lost 6 bases, J lost 2 bases, and 11 bases stayed unmatched. The germline CDR1 and CDR2 sequences are MNHNS and SASEGT. There are 17 residues in the CDR3. CDR3 sequence: CASSEYELAGVQETQYF. The DNA for the CDR3 is TGTGCCAGCAGCGAATACGAACTAGCGGGGGTGCAAGAGACCCAGTACTTC.

A note on this clone: The identical CDR3 is also encoded by other nucleotide sequences in the sample. The V and J genes are TRBV6-2 or TRBV6-3 and TRBJ1-5; D is perhaps TRBD1 (5 bases). V was pared by 2 bases and J by 3 bases, with 8 bases between. CDR1 and CDR2 from the germline V gene are MNHEY and SVGEGT. The CDR3 is 14 amino acids. CDR3 sequence: CASSYVGANQPQHF. In nucleotides, the CDR3 is TGTGCCAGCAGTTACGTAGGGGCCAATCAGCCCCAGCATTTT.

The rearrangement joins TRBV5-8 to TRBJ2-3; 7 nucleotides line up with TRBD2. There are 15 residues in the CDR3. Germline CDR1 and CDR2: SGHTS and YDEGEE. The J segment lost 4 bases and the V segment lost 1 base, leaving 6 bases of the junction unmatched. CDR3: CASSLTWGGSDTQYF. The CDR3 nucleotides read TGTGCCAGCAGCTTGACTTGGGGGGGGTCAGATACGCAGTATTTT.

The V call is TRBV6-5, the J call TRBJ2-7; 7 bases are shared with TRBD2. The CDR3 extends over 14 amino acids. Losses at the gene ends were 5 bases for V and 4 bases for J; bases not matched to a gene: 8. Germline values: CDR1 MNHEY, CDR2 SVGAGI. The CDR3 bases are TGTGCCAGCAGTACCACTAGCGAGAGGTACGAGCAGTACTTC. This gives the protein CASSTTSERYEQYF.

Details on this clone: This same CDR3 is encoded by further DNA sequences in the sample. This chain connects TRBV7-9 to TRBJ1-6, with a weak D call TRBD1 (5 bases). The V gene's germline CDR1 is SEHNR and CDR2 FQNEAQ (reference sequence). The V end lost 1 base, the J end lost 3 bases, and 7 bases lay between the germline ends. The CDR3 contains 15 residues. DNA of the CDR3: TGTGCCAGCAGCTTAGGCCAGGGCTATAATTCACCCCTCCACTTT. Protein: CASSLGQGYNSPLHF.